A selection of T cell receptor beta chains follows, all from one sample in a study of T cells in localized non-small cell lung cancer. The assay was immunoSEQ multiplex PCR, and TCRdb's table has in-frame clones only and misses some. This sample yields some 53,000 clones, of which roughly 89% are seen a single time; approximately 20% belongs to the top ten. Sequencing was performed on peripheral blood, taken before any cancer treatment. The receptors originated from a male donor at least 60 years old with stage III squamous cell lung carcinoma. Both conserved end residues are part of each CDR3. D genes are given only for firm matches. Rows give clone size only sometimes, using once, few, many, or a class for an expanded clone.

clone_size,d_call,j_call,v_call,cdr3_aa,cdr3_nt
NA,NA,TRBJ1-1,TRBV7-8,CASSFLGVEHGEAFF,TGTGCCAGCAGCTTTCTTGGGGTTGAACATGGTGAAGCTTTCTTT
NA,NA,TRBJ2-3,TRBV29-1,CSVRLGSDTQYF,TGCAGCGTTAGGCTGGGTTCCGATACGCAGTATTTT
NA,TRBD1,TRBJ2-1,TRBV6-6,CASSPRTGTYNEQFF,TGTGCCAGCAGTCCCCGGACAGGGACCTACAATGAGCAGTTCTTC
once,TRBD2,TRBJ2-5,TRBV7-7,CASSRGLAIGETQYF,TGTGCCAGCAGCCGGGGACTAGCAATTGGGGAGACCCAGTACTTC
NA,NA,TRBJ2-5,TRBV4-2,CASSQGRGPEKTQYF,TGTGCCAGCAGCCAAGGGCGGGGGCCTGAAAAGACCCAGTACTTC
NA,TRBD1,TRBJ1-3,TRBV7-3,CASSPTGGSGNTIYF,TGTGCCAGCAGTCCCACAGGGGGCTCTGGAAACACCATATATTTT
NA,NA,TRBJ1-4,TRBV25-1,CASSDGFSPNEKLFF,TGTGCCAGCAGTGACGGGTTCTCGCCTAATGAAAAACTGTTTTTT
NA,TRBD2,TRBJ2-1,TRBV4-2,CASSQENYRLANYNEQFF,TGTGCCAGCAGCCAAGAGAATTACCGACTAGCCAACTACAATGAGCAGTTCTTC
NA,NA,TRBJ2-7,TRBV29-1,CSGGGSYEQYF,TGCAGTGGAGGAGGCTCCTACGAGCAGTACTTC
NA,TRBD1,TRBJ2-7,TRBV6-5,CASSYMGQGFYEQYF,TGTGCCAGCAGTTACATGGGACAGGGGTTTTACGAGCAGTACTTC
NA,NA,TRBJ2-7,TRBV19,CASSIAASSYEQYF,TGTGCCAGTAGTATCGCGGCAAGCTCCTACGAGCAGTACTTC
NA,NA,TRBJ2-6,TRBV28,CASSSPIRRVGANVLTF,TGTGCCAGCAGTTCCCCGATCCGAAGGGTTGGGGCCAACGTCCTGACTTTC
NA,TRBD2,TRBJ2-3,TRBV10-3,CAISATSGGSDTQYF,TGTGCCATCAGTGCCACTAGCGGGGGCTCAGATACGCAGTATTTT
NA,NA,TRBJ2-2,TRBV5-6,CASSPQGFGELFF,TGTGCCAGCAGCCCACAGGGATTCGGGGAGCTGTTTTTT
NA,NA,TRBJ2-3,TRBV2,CASSVQPPRGDTQYF,TGTGCCAGCAGTGTACAGCCACCGAGGGGGGATACGCAGTATTTT
NA,NA,TRBJ2-2,TRBV5-1,CASSLGPGVDTGELFF,TGCGCCAGCAGCTTGGGCCCGGGAGTTGACACCGGGGAGCTGTTTTTT
NA,NA,TRBJ2-3,TRBV28,CASTPVPREATDTQYF,TGTGCCAGCACCCCGGTTCCGAGGGAAGCCACAGATACGCAGTATTTT
few,TRBD1,TRBJ1-6,TRBV28,CATWTGYNSPLHF,TGTGCCACCTGGACAGGGTATAATTCACCCCTCCACTTT
NA,NA,TRBJ2-1,TRBV7-2,CASSLVGGYNEQFF,TGTGCCAGCAGCTTAGTAGGCGGGTACAATGAGCAGTTCTTC
few,NA,TRBJ2-1,TRBV5-2,CASSQELSSYNEQFF,TGTGCCAGCAGCCAAGAACTCAGCTCCTACAATGAGCAGTTCTTC
NA,NA,TRBJ1-6,TRBV9,CASSTRGGTGNSPLHF,TGTGCCAGCAGCACGAGAGGGGGTACAGGTAATTCACCCCTCCACTTT
NA,TRBD2,TRBJ2-5,TRBV6-1,CASIAGQETQYF,TGTGCCAGCATAGCGGGCCAAGAGACCCAGTACTTC
NA,NA,TRBJ2-2,TRBV6-5,CASLGSIAAGELFF,TGTGCCAGCCTAGGATCCATAGCGGCCGGGGAGCTGTTTTTT
NA,TRBD1,TRBJ1-3,TRBV5-4,CASSRGQGESSGNTIYF,TGTGCCAGCAGCAGGGGACAGGGGGAGAGCTCTGGAAACACCATATATTTT
NA,NA,TRBJ1-6,TRBV10-3,CAISDGPNSPLHF,TGTGCCATCAGTGACGGCCCAAATTCACCCCTCCACTTT
NA,TRBD2,TRBJ2-1,TRBV4-2,CASSQGAGGRADGEQFF,TGTGCCAGCAGCCAAGGTGCCGGCGGGAGGGCCGATGGTGAGCAGTTCTTC
NA,NA,TRBJ2-3,TRBV5-4,CASSPRTVSTDTQYF,TGTGCCAGCAGCCCACGGACGGTTTCCACAGATACGCAGTATTTT
NA,TRBD1,TRBJ2-1,TRBV7-8,CASSLGQGAYNEQFF,TGTGCCAGCAGTCTAGGACAGGGGGCCTACAATGAGCAGTTCTTC
few,NA,TRBJ2-3,TRBV7-9,CASSSSGLNTDTQYF,TGTGCCAGCAGCTCCTCAGGGTTAAACACAGATACGCAGTATTTT
NA,NA,TRBJ1-3,TRBV6-1,CASSERVGPRNTIYF,TGTGCCAGCAGTGAAAGGGTAGGGCCCCGCAACACCATATATTTT
once,NA,TRBJ2-3,TRBV5-1,CASSLDSSSTDTQYF,TGCGCCAGCAGCCTAGACTCTTCTAGCACAGATACGCAGTATTTT
NA,TRBD1,TRBJ2-7,TRBV5-1,CASSVDRGQDEQYF,TGCGCCAGCAGCGTAGACAGGGGGCAGGACGAGCAGTACTTC
NA,NA,TRBJ2-2,TRBV4-1,CASSRSGTFNTGELFF,TGCGCCAGCAGCCGGTCCGGGACATTTAACACCGGGGAGCTGTTTTTT
once,NA,TRBJ2-1,TRBV23-1,CASGDGGPSSYNEQFF,TGCGCCAGCGGGGACGGAGGGCCGAGTTCCTACAATGAGCAGTTCTTC
NA,TRBD2,TRBJ2-1,TRBV18,CASSPKTGTSGPRNEQFF,TGTGCCAGCTCACCCAAGACCGGGACTAGCGGCCCCCGCAATGAGCAGTTCTTC
few,NA,TRBJ2-7,TRBV30,CAWSTTTNSYEQYF,TGTGCCTGGAGTACCACCACGAACTCCTACGAGCAGTACTTC
NA,NA,TRBJ2-5,TRBV19,CASSIGGETQYF,TGTGCCAGTAGTATCGGCGGAGAGACCCAGTACTTC
NA,TRBD2,TRBJ2-1,TRBV6-5,CASRGSGTSDNEQFF,TGTGCCAGCAGGGGATCCGGGACTAGCGACAATGAGCAGTTCTTC
NA,TRBD1,TRBJ2-1,TRBV19,CASSMGTGSSYNEQFF,TGTGCCAGTAGTATGGGGACAGGGTCCTCCTACAATGAGCAGTTCTTC
NA,NA,TRBJ2-7,TRBV5-1,CASSRTGSAYEQYF,TGCGCCAGCAGCCGCACAGGGAGCGCCTACGAGCAGTACTTC
NA,NA,TRBJ2-1,TRBV7-9,CASSLGDTGNEQFF,TGTGCCAGCAGCTTAGGTGATACAGGGAATGAGCAGTTCTTC
NA,TRBD1,TRBJ1-3,TRBV2,CASVEGQEKNTIYF,TGTGCCAGCGTCGAGGGACAGGAGAAAAACACCATATATTTT
NA,TRBD1,TRBJ2-7,TRBV6-5,CASSVRDRGSYEQYF,TGTGCCAGCAGTGTCCGGGACAGGGGCTCCTACGAGCAGTACTTC
NA,NA,TRBJ2-5,TRBV5-1,CASSPWWRGETQYF,TGCGCCAGCAGCCCTTGGTGGCGGGGCGAGACCCAGTACTTC
NA,NA,TRBJ1-6,TRBV7-8,CASSPQQGGYNSPLHF,TGTGCCAGCAGCCCTCAACAGGGAGGCTATAATTCACCCCTCCACTTT
NA,TRBD1,TRBJ2-7,TRBV2,CASSVSGTGFTYEQYF,TGTGCCAGCAGTGTTTCCGGGACAGGGTTTACCTACGAGCAGTACTTC
NA,NA,TRBJ2-5,TRBV7-2,CASSLLQGIETQYF,TGTGCCAGCAGCTTACTCCAGGGGATAGAGACCCAGTACTTC
once,NA,TRBJ1-1,TRBV5-4,CASSLGPLGPNTEAFF,TGTGCCAGCAGCTTGGGGCCGTTGGGCCCGAACACTGAAGCTTTCTTT
NA,TRBD1,TRBJ2-7,TRBV6-5,CASSYGTAIYEQYF,TGTGCCAGCAGTTACGGGACAGCCATCTACGAGCAGTACTTC
NA,TRBD1,TRBJ2-1,TRBV13,CASSFPGQGRYEQFF,TGTGCCAGCAGCTTCCCGGGACAGGGGAGATATGAGCAGTTCTTC
NA,NA,TRBJ1-2,TRBV27,CASSEGGNYGYTF,TGTGCCAGCTCAGAGGGGGGGAACTATGGCTACACCTTC
few,NA,TRBJ2-3,TRBV5-4,CASSSPGSQRHTQYF,TGTGCCAGCAGCTCCCCCGGGTCCCAGCGCCATACGCAGTATTTT
NA,NA,TRBJ2-7,TRBV5-6,CASSFWSSYEQYF,TGTGCCAGCAGCTTCTGGAGCTCCTACGAGCAGTACTTC
NA,NA,TRBJ1-1,TRBV11-2,CASSFTRIPNTEAFF,TGTGCCAGCAGCTTCACCCGGATACCGAACACTGAAGCTTTCTTT